This is a list of T cell receptor beta chains from one sample in a study of shared clonotypes between healthy human individuals. The data were produced by immunoSEQ multiplex PCR, yet TCRdb's version contains in-frame clones alone and is incomplete. The repertoire has roughly 530,000 clones, 90% to 96% of them found once; the top ten carry approximately 0.06%. Sequenced sample: naive CD4+ T cells sorted from blood. These receptors were taken from a young woman in good health. The CDR3 runs from the conserved cysteine through the conserved F or W. The D gene is left open where the match is weak. Some rows have no size entry. The others give once, few or many, or a class for an expanded clone.

abundance: once; j_gene: TRBJ2-5; v_gene: TRBV7-9; d_gene: -; CDR3nt: TGTGCCAGCAGCTTAGGTACTCGGGTGTTCGAGACCCAGTACTTC; CDR3aa: CASSLGTRVFETQYF
abundance: once; j_gene: TRBJ1-4; v_gene: TRBV18; d_gene: TRBD1; CDR3nt: TGTGCCAGCTCAGCGCAGGACAGGGGGCGAGAAAAACTGTTTTTT; CDR3aa: CASSAQDRGREKLFF
abundance: -; j_gene: TRBJ2-7; v_gene: TRBV5-1; d_gene: -; CDR3nt: TGCGCCAGCAGCTTGCTGACAGGTGACTCCTACGAGCAGTACTTC; CDR3aa: CASSLLTGDSYEQYF
abundance: -; j_gene: TRBJ2-5; v_gene: TRBV19; d_gene: TRBD1; CDR3nt: TGTGCCAGTAGGACCCGGGACAGGGGGCGAGAGACCCAGTACTTC; CDR3aa: CASRTRDRGRETQYF
abundance: -; j_gene: TRBJ2-5; v_gene: TRBV5-5; d_gene: -; CDR3nt: TGTGCCAGCAGTCCGAACCGAATGGAGACCCAGTACTTC; CDR3aa: CASSPNRMETQYF
abundance: -; j_gene: TRBJ2-2; v_gene: TRBV27; d_gene: TRBD2; CDR3nt: TGTGCCAGCAAACCTCGGGGGGGGTCGGCCACCGGGGAGCTGTTTTTT; CDR3aa: CASKPRGGSATGELFF
abundance: -; j_gene: TRBJ2-6; v_gene: TRBV5-4; d_gene: TRBD1; CDR3nt: TGTGCCAGCAGCTGGACGGACAGGTTACAAAGTCGGGCCAACGTCCTGACTTTC; CDR3aa: CASSWTDRLQSRANVLTF
abundance: -; j_gene: TRBJ1-2; v_gene: TRBV6-4; d_gene: -; CDR3nt: TGTGCCAGCAGTGTAAACAGGAACTATGGCTACACCTTC; CDR3aa: CASSVNRNYGYTF
abundance: -; j_gene: TRBJ2-5; v_gene: TRBV4-1; d_gene: TRBD1; CDR3nt: TGCGCCAGCAGCCAATTGGGACAGGGGGAGACCCAGTACTTC; CDR3aa: CASSQLGQGETQYF
abundance: -; j_gene: TRBJ2-7; v_gene: TRBV7-2; d_gene: -; CDR3nt: TGTGCCAGCAGCCCCTTTAGCGCCTCCTACGAGCAGTACTTC; CDR3aa: CASSPFSASYEQYF
abundance: -; j_gene: TRBJ2-1; v_gene: TRBV5-1; d_gene: TRBD2; CDR3nt: TGCGCCAGCCGAGCGGGGTCCTACAATGAGCAGTTCTTC; CDR3aa: CASRAGSYNEQFF
abundance: -; j_gene: TRBJ1-5; v_gene: TRBV15; d_gene: -; CDR3nt: TGTGCCACCAGCAGAGATCCAAACAGCAATCAGCCCCAGCATTTT; CDR3aa: CATSRDPNSNQPQHF
abundance: -; j_gene: TRBJ2-2; v_gene: TRBV14; d_gene: -; CDR3nt: TGTGCCAGCAGTAAAAGACGGGCAGAAGCGAACACCGGGGAGCTGTTTTTT; CDR3aa: CASSKRRAEANTGELFF
abundance: -; j_gene: TRBJ2-7; v_gene: TRBV2; d_gene: TRBD1; CDR3nt: TGTGCCAGCACCTGGGACAGGGCGCCCTACGAGCAGTACTTC; CDR3aa: CASTWDRAPYEQYF
abundance: -; j_gene: TRBJ2-4; v_gene: TRBV20-1; d_gene: -; CDR3nt: TGCAGTGCGAGAATAGGACCTATTCAGTACTTC; CDR3aa: CSARIGPIQYF
abundance: -; j_gene: TRBJ1-5; v_gene: TRBV6-6; d_gene: -; CDR3nt: TGTGCCAGCAGGACAAATAGCAATCAGCCCCAGCATTTT; CDR3aa: CASRTNSNQPQHF
abundance: once; j_gene: TRBJ1-1; v_gene: TRBV5-1; d_gene: -; CDR3nt: TGCGCCAGCAGCTTGGCAGTCGGTGAAACTGAAGCTTTCTTT; CDR3aa: CASSLAVGETEAFF
abundance: -; j_gene: TRBJ1-1; v_gene: TRBV11-3; d_gene: -; CDR3nt: TGTGCCAGCAACCTCGGGACGGCTTGGGACACTGAAGCTTTCTTT; CDR3aa: CASNLGTAWDTEAFF
abundance: -; j_gene: TRBJ2-1; v_gene: TRBV28; d_gene: -; CDR3nt: TGTGCCAGCAGTTTACGCCAAAAACCCTACAATGAGCAGTTCTTC; CDR3aa: CASSLRQKPYNEQFF
abundance: -; j_gene: TRBJ2-3; v_gene: TRBV30; d_gene: -; CDR3nt: TGTGCCTGGAGTCTCCGGGCTAGCCGCTCGGATACGCAGTATTTT; CDR3aa: CAWSLRASRSDTQYF
abundance: -; j_gene: TRBJ2-1; v_gene: TRBV11-2; d_gene: TRBD2; CDR3nt: TGTGCCAGCAGCCGCGGGGGACGAACCTACAATGAGCAGTTCTTC; CDR3aa: CASSRGGRTYNEQFF
abundance: -; j_gene: TRBJ1-1; v_gene: TRBV27; d_gene: -; CDR3nt: TGTGCCAGCAGTTTACCAGGGACCCCTGGGGCTTTCTTT; CDR3aa: CASSLPGTPGAFF